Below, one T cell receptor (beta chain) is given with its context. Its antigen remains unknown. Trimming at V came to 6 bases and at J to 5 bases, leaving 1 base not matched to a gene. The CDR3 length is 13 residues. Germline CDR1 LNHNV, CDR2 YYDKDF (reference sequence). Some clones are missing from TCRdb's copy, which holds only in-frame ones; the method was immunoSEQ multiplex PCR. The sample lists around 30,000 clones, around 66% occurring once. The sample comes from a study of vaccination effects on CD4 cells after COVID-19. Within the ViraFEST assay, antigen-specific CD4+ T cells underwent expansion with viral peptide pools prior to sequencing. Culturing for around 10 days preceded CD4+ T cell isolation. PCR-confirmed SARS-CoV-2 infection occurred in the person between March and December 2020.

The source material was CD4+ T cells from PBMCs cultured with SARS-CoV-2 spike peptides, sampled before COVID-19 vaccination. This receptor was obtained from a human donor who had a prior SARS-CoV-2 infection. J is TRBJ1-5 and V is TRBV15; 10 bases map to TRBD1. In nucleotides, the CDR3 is TGTGCCACCAGGGGGACAGGGGATCAGCCCCAGCATTTT. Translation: CATRGTGDQPQHF.